This T cell receptor (beta chain) originates from a study of T cells in Graves' hyperthyroidism and ophthalmopathy. V lost 6 bases and J lost 5; bases outside the gene matches: 0. The CDR3 is 11 residues long. Germline V gene lookup returns CDR1 LGHNT and CDR2 FRNRAP. There are many counts of this clonotype. Its cognate antigen is unknown. The hyperthyroidism was newly diagnosed and had lasted under 2 months; the patients were aged 18 to 65. Clinical symptoms, serum thyroxine and TRAb, thyroid ultrasound and orbital computed tomography were used for the diagnoses. General study points: Most clonotypes that expanded in the thyroid above 0.001 also showed up in blood. Ophthalmopathy got predicted by the model a median about six months before its onset.

The investigators amplified TCR beta CDR3 regions from RNA transcripts. HTBI primers were used for first-round RT-PCR of the TCR CDR3. From the multiplex PCR reads, TCRdb called clonotypes with MiXCR, one entry per CDR3 protein. Among a few hundred thousand distinct CDR3 sequences listed, 15% to 17% were seen once. The sequence derives from a woman between 18 and 29 years old with Graves' hyperthyroidism that later progressed to Graves' ophthalmopathy. The V and J genes are TRBV12-5 and TRBJ1-1, with TRBD1 matching 7 bases. The sequenced sample was blood. The CDR3 DNA is TGTGCTAGTGGACAGGGGACTGAAGCTTTCTTT. It yields the protein CASGQGTEAFF.